This TCR beta chain was documented in a study of CD8 T cells in Susac syndrome. Study background: Roughly 6 sequenced Susac syndrome patients had clinically active disease, while 8 or 9 were in remission. There were Susac syndrome patients who were therapy-naive at blood draw, others on corticosteroids, and others on intravenous immunoglobulin alone.

Germline CDR1 and CDR2: DFQATT and SNEGSKA (reference sequence). This CDR3 comprises 18 residues. Unmatched junction bases numbered 9, after V lost 2 bases and J lost 0 bases. The CD8+ and CD4+ T cells were negatively isolated, with the TEMRA cells enriched by FACS. When the RNA was reverse transcribed, random hexamers were used with an input of roughly 0.45 to 1 ug. The amplification used immunoSEQ multiplex PCR on TCR beta CDR3; it spanned 54 Vbeta and 13 Jbeta. TCRdb re-called the immunoSEQ multiplex PCR reads through MiXCR, storing one row per CDR3 protein. This table has about 110,000 distinct CDR3 sequences, approximately 93% appearing once.

This clonotype originated in a human donor with Susac syndrome. The chain employs TRBV20-1 and TRBJ2-4, with 11 bases aligning to TRBD2. The specimen was CD8+ T cells from PBMCs. The CDR3 nucleotides read TGCAGTGCTAGATCTAGCGGGGGGCTCCGGAAAGCCAAAAACATTCAGTACTTC. It codes for CSARSSGGLRKAKNIQYF.